The 4 T cell receptor beta chains below were found in one sample sequenced in a study of T cell responses to AZD1222 COVID-19 vaccine. Sequencing was performed with immunoSEQ multiplex PCR; in TCRdb, only in-frame clones are kept and a portion is missing. The repertoire has under 150,000 clones, roughly nine tenths of them found once; the top ten carry roughly 2.4%. The sequencing here drew on peripheral blood, taken on day 0 of AZD1222 vaccination. Receptor source: an adult in good health.

In this sample, this clone turned up once. CDR3 coding DNA: TGCGCCAGCAGACCGATCCCCGGGACACCGAGCTCCTACGAGCAGTACTTC. Amino acid sequence: CASRPIPGTPSSYEQYF. The J gene is TRBJ2-7, the V gene TRBV5-1; a possible D gene is TRBD1 (6 bases). The CDR3 consists of 17 residues. The ends were cut back, 5 bases at V and 0 bases at J, with 21 bases in the middle. The V gene's germline CDR1 is SGHRS and CDR2 YFSETQ.

In its sample, this clone was seen a few times. Other DNA variants within this sample encode the same CDR3. The chain uses TRBV6-1 and TRBJ1-6, with 10 bases that match TRBD1. This CDR3 is 14 amino acids long. The germline gives CDR1 MNHNS, CDR2 SASEGT. The ends lost 3 bases at V and 7 bases at J; junction bases unmatched: 0. CDR3 loop: CASSEGQGNSPLHF. For the CDR3, the DNA is TGTGCCAGCAGTGAGGGACAGGGGAATTCACCCCTCCACTTT.

This clone was counted ten times or more. The V and J genes are TRBV10-1 and TRBJ2-7; TRBD2 aligns across 8 bases. CDR3 length: 16 amino acids. With V trimmed by 0 bases and J by 3 bases, 7 bases remained unmatched. Germline loops: CDR1 WNHNN, CDR2 SYGVQD (reference sequence). CDR3 residues: CASSESELAAFYEQYF. The CDR3 region has the DNA TGCGCCAGCAGTGAGTCTGAACTAGCGGCTTTCTACGAGCAGTACTTC.

The rearrangement uses TRBV19 and TRBJ2-4; TRBD1 agrees at 8 bases. CDR1 LNHDA and CDR2 SQIVND come from the germline V gene (reference sequence). With 6 bases clipped from V and 6 bases from J, the junction kept 7 bases outside the gene matches. The CDR3 loop spans 14 amino acids. The CDR3 DNA is TGTGCCAGTAGCGTCACCGGGACAGGAAACATTCAGTACTTC. Amino acids: CASSVTGTGNIQYF.